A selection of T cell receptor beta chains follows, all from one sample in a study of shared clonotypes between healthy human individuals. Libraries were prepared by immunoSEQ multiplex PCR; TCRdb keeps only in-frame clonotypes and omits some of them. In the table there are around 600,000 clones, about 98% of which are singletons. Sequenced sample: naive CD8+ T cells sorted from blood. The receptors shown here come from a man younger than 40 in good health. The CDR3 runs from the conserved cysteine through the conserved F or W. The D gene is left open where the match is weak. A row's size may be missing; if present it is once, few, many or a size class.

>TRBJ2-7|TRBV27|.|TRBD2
CASSHSGNPSYEQYF
TGTGCCAGCAGTCATAGCGGGAACCCCTCCTACGAGCAGTACTTC
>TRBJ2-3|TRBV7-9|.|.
CASNRETDTQYF
TGTGCCAGCAATCGGGAAACAGATACGCAGTATTTT
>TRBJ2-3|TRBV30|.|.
CAWSVGSPGTDTQYF
TGTGCCTGGAGTGTGGGTAGCCCTGGCACAGATACGCAGTATTTT
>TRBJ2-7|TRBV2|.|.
CASSALGEDSKYEQYF
TGTGCCAGCAGTGCATTGGGGGAGGACTCCAAATACGAGCAGTACTTC
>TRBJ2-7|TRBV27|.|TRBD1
CASSYRGSYEQYF
TGTGCCAGCAGTTACAGGGGATCCTACGAGCAGTACTTC
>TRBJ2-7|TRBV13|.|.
CASSFLSTAYEQYF
TGTGCCAGCAGCTTCCTATCAACGGCCTACGAGCAGTACTTC
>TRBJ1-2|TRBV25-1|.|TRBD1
CASTPRDRGVDGYTF
TGTGCCAGCACCCCCCGGGACAGGGGAGTTGACGGCTACACCTTC
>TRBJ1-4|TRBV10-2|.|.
CASSEHRAVEKLFF
TGCGCCAGCAGTGAGCACAGGGCGGTTGAAAAACTGTTTTTT
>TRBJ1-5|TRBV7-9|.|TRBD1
CASSWGQEVDQPQHF
TGTGCCAGCAGCTGGGGACAGGAGGTCGATCAGCCCCAGCATTTT
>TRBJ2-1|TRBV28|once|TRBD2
CASSTGGPAGSSYNEQFF
TGTGCCAGCAGCACCGGTGGCCCAGCGGGGAGCTCCTACAATGAGCAGTTCTTC
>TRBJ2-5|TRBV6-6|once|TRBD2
CASRRTNLAGKETQYF
TGTGCCAGCAGACGTACAAACCTAGCGGGAAAAGAGACCCAGTACTTC
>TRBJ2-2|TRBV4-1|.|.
CASSPTGMPPNTGELFF
TGCGCCAGCAGCCCCACAGGGATGCCCCCGAACACCGGGGAGCTGTTTTTT
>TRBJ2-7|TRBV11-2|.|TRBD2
CASSFPFGTSFYEQYF
TGTGCCAGCAGCTTCCCGTTCGGGACTAGCTTTTACGAGCAGTACTTC
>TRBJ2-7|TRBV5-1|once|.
CASSSPQGTTSYEQYF
TGCGCCAGCAGCTCTCCTCAGGGTACGACGTCCTACGAGCAGTACTTC